This TCR beta chain was captured by sequencing in a study of T cells in Graves' hyperthyroidism and ophthalmopathy. About the research overall: It was at initial diagnosis, before any treatment, that peripheral blood was collected.

Source material for PBMCs was over 8 ml fresh peripheral blood. A note on this clonotype: Its target is unknown.

Amplified TCR beta CDR3 regions derived from RNA transcripts. RT-PCR in the first round (using the HTBI primer set) targeted the TCR CDR3. MiXCR was run by TCRdb on the multiplex PCR reads, yielding one entry per CDR3 protein. The sample holds approximately 150,000 distinct CDR3 sequences, less than 10% seen once. General study results and limits: Most expanded thyroid clonotypes above 0.001 recurred in blood. Ophthalmopathy was distinguished from stable hyperthyroidism by 13 V-J signatures.

The sample was blood. The receptor was isolated from a woman aged 18-29 years with Graves' hyperthyroidism that later progressed to Graves' ophthalmopathy.

CDR3 loop: CASSLRGLETDTQYF. The CDR3 region has the DNA TGTGCCAGCAGTTTACGTGGACTCGAGACAGATACGCAGTATTTT. This sequence joins TRBV27 and TRBJ2-3; D is perhaps TRBD2 (5 bases). The CDR3 runs to 15 residues. The ends were cut back, 2 bases at V and 3 bases at J, with 12 bases in the middle. Germline loops: CDR1 MNHEY, CDR2 SMNVEV (reference sequence).